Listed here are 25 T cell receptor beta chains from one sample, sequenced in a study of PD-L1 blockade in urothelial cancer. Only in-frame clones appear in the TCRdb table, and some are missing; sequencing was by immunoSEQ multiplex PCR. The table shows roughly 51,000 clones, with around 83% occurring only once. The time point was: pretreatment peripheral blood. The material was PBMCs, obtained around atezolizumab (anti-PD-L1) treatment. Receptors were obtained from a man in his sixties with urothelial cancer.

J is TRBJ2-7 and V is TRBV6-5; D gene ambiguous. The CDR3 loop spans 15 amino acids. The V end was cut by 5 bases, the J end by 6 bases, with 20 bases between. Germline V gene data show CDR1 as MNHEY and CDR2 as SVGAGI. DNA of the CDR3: TGTGCCAGCAGTCTTCGAGCGCCCCCAAGACTCGAGCAGTACTTC. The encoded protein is CASSLRAPPRLEQYF.

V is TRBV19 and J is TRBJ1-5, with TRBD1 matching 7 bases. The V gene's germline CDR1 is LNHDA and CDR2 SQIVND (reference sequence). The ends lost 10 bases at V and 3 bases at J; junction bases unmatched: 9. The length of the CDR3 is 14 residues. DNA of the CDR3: TGTGCCACCAGAAGGACAGGCCTCAATCAGCCCCAGCATTTT. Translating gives CATRRTGLNQPQHF.

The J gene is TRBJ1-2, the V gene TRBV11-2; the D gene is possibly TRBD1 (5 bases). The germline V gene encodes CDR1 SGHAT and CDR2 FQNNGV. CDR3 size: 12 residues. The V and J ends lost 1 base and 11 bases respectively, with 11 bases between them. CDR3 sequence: CASSLGGHRYTF. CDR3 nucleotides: TGTGCCAGCAGCTTAGGCGGACATAGGTACACCTTC. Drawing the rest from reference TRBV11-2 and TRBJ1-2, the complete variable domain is EAGVAQSPRYKIIEKRQSVAFWCNPISGHATLYWYQQILGQGPKLLIQFQNNGVVDDSQLPKDRFSAERLKGVDSTLKIQPAKLEDSAVYLCASSLGGHRYTFGSGTRLTVV.

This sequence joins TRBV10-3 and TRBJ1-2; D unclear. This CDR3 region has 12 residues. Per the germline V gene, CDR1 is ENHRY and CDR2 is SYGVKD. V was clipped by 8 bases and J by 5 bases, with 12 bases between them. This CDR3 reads CAIRGSRYGYTF. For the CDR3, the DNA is TGTGCCATCCGGGGAAGTCGGTATGGCTACACCTTC.

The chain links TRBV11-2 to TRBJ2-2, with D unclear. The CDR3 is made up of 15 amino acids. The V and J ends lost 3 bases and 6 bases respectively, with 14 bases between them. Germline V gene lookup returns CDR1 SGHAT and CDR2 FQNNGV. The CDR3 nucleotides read TGTGCCAGCAGCTTGCAGAATGGAGCCGCCGGGGAGCTGTTTTTT. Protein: CASSLQNGAAGELFF. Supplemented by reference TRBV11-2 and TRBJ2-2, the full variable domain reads EAGVAQSPRYKIIEKRQSVAFWCNPISGHATLYWYQQILGQGPKLLIQFQNNGVVDDSQLPKDRFSAERLKGVDSTLKIQPAKLEDSAVYLCASSLQNGAAGELFFGEGSRLTVL.

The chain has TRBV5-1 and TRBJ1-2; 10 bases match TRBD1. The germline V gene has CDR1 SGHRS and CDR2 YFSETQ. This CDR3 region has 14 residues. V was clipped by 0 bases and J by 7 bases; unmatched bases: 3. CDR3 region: CASSLGQGAGGYTF. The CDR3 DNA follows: TGCGCCAGCAGCTTGGGACAGGGGGCAGGTGGCTACACCTTC.

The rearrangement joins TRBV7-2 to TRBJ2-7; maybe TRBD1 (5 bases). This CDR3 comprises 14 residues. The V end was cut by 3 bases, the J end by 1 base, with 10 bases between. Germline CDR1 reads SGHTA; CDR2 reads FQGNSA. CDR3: CASSLEDRSYEQYF. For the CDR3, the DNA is TGTGCCAGCAGCTTGGAAGACAGATCCTACGAGCAGTACTTC.

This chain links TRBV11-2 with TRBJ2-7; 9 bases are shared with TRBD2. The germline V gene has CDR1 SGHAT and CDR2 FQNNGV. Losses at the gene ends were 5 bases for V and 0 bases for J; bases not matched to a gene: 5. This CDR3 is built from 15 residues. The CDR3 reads CASSHGLALSYEQYF. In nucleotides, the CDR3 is TGTGCCAGCAGCCACGGACTAGCGCTCTCCTACGAGCAGTACTTC.

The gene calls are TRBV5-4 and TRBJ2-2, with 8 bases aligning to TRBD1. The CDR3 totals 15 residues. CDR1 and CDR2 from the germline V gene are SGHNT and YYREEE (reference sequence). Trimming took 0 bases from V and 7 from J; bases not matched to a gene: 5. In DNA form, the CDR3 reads TGTGCCAGCAGCTTGGTACAGGGGGTTCACGGGGAGCTGTTTTTT. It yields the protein CASSLVQGVHGELFF.

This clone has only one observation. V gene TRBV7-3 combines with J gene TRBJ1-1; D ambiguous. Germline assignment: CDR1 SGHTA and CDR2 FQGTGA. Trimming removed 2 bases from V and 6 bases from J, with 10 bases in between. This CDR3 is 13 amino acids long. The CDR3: CASSLYRGAEAFF. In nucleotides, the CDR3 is TGTGCCAGCAGCTTATATCGCGGGGCTGAAGCTTTCTTT.

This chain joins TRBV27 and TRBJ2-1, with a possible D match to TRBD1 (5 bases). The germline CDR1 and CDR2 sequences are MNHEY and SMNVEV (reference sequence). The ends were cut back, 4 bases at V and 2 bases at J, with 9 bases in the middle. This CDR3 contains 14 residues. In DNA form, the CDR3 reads TGTGCCAGCAGTTCTCAGGGCCCCTACAATGAGCAGTTCTTC. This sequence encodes CASSSQGPYNEQFF.

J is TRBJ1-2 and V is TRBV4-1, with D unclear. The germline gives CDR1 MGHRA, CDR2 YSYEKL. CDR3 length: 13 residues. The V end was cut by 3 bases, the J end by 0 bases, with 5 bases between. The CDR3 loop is CASSHPANYGYTF. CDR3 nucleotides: TGCGCCAGCAGCCACCCTGCTAACTATGGCTACACCTTC.

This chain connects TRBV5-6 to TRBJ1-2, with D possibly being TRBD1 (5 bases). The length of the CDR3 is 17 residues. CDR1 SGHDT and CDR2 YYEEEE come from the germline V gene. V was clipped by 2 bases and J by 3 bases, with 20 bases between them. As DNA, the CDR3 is TGTGCCAGCAGCTTTCTGGCCTTAAAGTCGGGGGACTATGGCTACACCTTC. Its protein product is CASSFLALKSGDYGYTF.

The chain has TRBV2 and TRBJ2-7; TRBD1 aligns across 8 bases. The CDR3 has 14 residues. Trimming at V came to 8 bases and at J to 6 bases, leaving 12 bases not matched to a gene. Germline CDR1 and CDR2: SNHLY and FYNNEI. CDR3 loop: CASGPRQGLGEQYF. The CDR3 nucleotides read TGTGCCAGCGGACCCCGACAGGGGTTGGGCGAGCAGTACTTC.

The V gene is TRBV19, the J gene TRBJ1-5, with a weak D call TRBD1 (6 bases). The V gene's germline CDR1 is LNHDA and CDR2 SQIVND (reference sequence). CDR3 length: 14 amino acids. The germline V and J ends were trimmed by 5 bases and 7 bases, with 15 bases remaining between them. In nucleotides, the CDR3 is TGTGCCAGTAGTCTCCGGGACATCAGACAGCCCCAGCATTTT. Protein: CASSLRDIRQPQHF.

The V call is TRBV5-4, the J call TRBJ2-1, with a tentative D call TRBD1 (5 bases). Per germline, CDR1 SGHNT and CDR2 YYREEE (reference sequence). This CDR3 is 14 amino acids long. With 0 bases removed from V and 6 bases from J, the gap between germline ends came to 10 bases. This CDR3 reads CASSLEPRGNEQFF. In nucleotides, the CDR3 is TGTGCCAGCAGCTTGGAGCCTAGGGGCAATGAGCAGTTCTTC.

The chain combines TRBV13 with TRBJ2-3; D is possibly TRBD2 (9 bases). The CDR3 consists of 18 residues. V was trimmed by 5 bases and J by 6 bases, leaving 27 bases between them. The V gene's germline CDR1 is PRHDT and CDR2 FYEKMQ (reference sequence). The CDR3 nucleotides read TGTGCCAGCAGCCAAGGACAGGGTTTGCGGGAGGGCCTGGATACGCAGTATTTT. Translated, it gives CASSQGQGLREGLDTQYF. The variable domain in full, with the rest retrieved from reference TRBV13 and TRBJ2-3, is AAGVIQSPRHLIKEKRETATLKCYPIPRHDTVYWYQQGPGQDPQFLISFYEKMQSDKGSIPDRFSAQQFSDYHSELNMSSLELGDSALYFCASSQGQGLREGLDTQYFGPGTRLTVL.

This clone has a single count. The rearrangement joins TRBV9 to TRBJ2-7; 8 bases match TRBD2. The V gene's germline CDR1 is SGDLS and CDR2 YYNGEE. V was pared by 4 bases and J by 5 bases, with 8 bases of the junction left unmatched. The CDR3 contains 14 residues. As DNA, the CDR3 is TGTGCCAGCAGCAACCTCGCGGGGGGCAACGAGCAGTACTTC. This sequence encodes CASSNLAGGNEQYF.

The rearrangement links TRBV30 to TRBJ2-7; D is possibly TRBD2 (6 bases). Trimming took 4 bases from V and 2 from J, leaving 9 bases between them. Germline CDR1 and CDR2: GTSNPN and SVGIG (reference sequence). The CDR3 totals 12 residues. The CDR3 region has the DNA TGTGCCTGGAAAGCGGGCACCTACGAGCAGTACTTC. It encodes CAWKAGTYEQYF.

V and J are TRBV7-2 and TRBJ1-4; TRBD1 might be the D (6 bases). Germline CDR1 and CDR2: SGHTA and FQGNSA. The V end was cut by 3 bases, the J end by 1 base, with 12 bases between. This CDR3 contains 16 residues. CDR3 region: CASSFGRGITNEKLFF. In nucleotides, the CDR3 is TGTGCCAGCAGCTTCGGCAGGGGTATAACTAATGAAAAACTGTTTTTT.

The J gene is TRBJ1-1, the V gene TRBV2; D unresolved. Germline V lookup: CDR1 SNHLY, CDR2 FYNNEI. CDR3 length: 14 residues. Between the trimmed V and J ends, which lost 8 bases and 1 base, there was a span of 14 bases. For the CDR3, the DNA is TGTGCCAGCTATCGTTCTATGAGGAACACTGAAGCTTTCTTT. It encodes CASYRSMRNTEAFF.

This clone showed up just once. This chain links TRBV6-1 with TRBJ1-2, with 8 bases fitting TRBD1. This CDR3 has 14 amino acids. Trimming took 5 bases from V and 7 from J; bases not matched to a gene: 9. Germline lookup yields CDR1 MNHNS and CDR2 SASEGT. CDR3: CASSPQDRAAGYTF. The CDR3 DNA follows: TGTGCCAGCAGTCCCCAGGACAGGGCGGCTGGCTACACCTTC.

CDR3 in amino acids: CASSLDWASGSYNEQFF. CDR3 bases: TGTGCCAGCAGCTTAGATTGGGCTAGCGGGAGTTACAATGAGCAGTTCTTC. The chain is built from TRBV11-2 and TRBJ2-1, with 10 nucleotides matching TRBD2. The germline V gene has CDR1 SGHAT and CDR2 FQNNGV. The CDR3 is made up of 17 amino acids. V lost 0 bases and J lost 4; bases outside the gene matches: 6.

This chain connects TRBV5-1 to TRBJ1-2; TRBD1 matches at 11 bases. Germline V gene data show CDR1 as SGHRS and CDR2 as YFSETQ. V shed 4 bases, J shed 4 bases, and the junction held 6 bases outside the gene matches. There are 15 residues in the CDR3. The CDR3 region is CASSPPGQGGYGYTF. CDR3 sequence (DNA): TGCGCCAGCAGCCCTCCGGGACAGGGGGGCTATGGCTACACCTTC.

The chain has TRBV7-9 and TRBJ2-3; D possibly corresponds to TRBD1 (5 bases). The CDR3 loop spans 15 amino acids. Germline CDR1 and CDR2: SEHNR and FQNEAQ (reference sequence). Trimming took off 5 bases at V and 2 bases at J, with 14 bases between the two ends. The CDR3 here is CASSPRQLATDTQYF. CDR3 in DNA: TGTGCCAGCAGCCCCCGACAGCTGGCCACAGATACGCAGTATTTT.